Presented here are 26 T cell receptor beta chains from one specimen sequenced in a study of response to subunit inactivated influenza vaccine. TCRdb used MiXCR to reprocess the RT-PCR reads, holding one entry per CDR3 protein. The table lists hundreds of thousands of distinct CDR3 sequences, less than 20% of them singletons. The sequenced sample was PBMCs from blood, obtained about 13 days after vaccination. These receptors originate from a middle-aged man who received an inactivated influenza vaccine.

The chain is built from TRBV3-1 and TRBJ1-5, with 8 bases lining up with TRBD1. V was clipped by 4 bases and J by 4 bases; unmatched bases: 3. This CDR3 has 14 residues. From germline, CDR1 is LGHDT and CDR2 YNNKEL (reference sequence). CDR3 nucleotide sequence: TGTGCCAGCAGCCGAGGACAGGGTAATCAGCCCCAGCATTTT. Translating gives CASSRGQGNQPQHF.

The chain carries TRBV15 and TRBJ2-1; 8 nucleotides align to TRBD2. The CDR3 is 16 residues long. Per germline, CDR1 LNHNV and CDR2 YYDKDF (reference sequence). V shed 0 bases, J shed 2 bases, and the junction held 3 bases outside the gene matches. CDR3 sequence reads: CATSRDLAGPYNEQFF. As DNA, the CDR3 is TGTGCCACCAGCAGAGATTTAGCGGGACCCTACAATGAGCAGTTCTTC.

In this sample, this clonotype turned up many times. The chain is built from TRBV5-1 and TRBJ2-7; a weak D match, TRBD2 (6 bases). Trimming took 4 bases from V and 0 from J, leaving 14 bases between them. From germline, CDR1 is SGHRS and CDR2 YFSETQ. The CDR3 extends over 15 amino acids. CDR3 region: CASSKGPGGSYEQYF. DNA of the CDR3: TGCGCCAGCAGCAAGGGACCCGGGGGCTCCTACGAGCAGTACTTC.

Many counts were recorded for this clonotype. This chain uses TRBV20-1 with TRBJ2-6; D gene uncertain. The CDR3 totals 12 residues. Trimming removed 7 bases from V and 0 bases from J, with 4 bases in between. Germline assignment: CDR1 DFQATT and CDR2 SNEGSKA (reference sequence). The CDR3 bases are TGCAGTGGGAACTCTGGGGCCAACGTCCTGACTTTC. Translation: CSGNSGANVLTF.

Notes on this clonotype: An end of the junction differs from the germline gene, which may be a read error. This chain connects TRBV28 to TRBJ2-3; 15 bases map to TRBD2. The CDR3 is 16 residues long. The germline CDR1 and CDR2 sequences are MDHEN and SYDVKM. For the CDR3, the DNA is TGTGCCAGCAGCCAGGGACTAGCGGGAGGTGCAGATACGCAGTCTTTT. Its protein is CASSQGLAGGADTQSF.

The V call is TRBV6-1, the J call TRBJ2-7, with D perhaps TRBD1 or TRBD2 (5 bases each). The V and J ends lost 4 bases and 1 base respectively, with 14 bases between them. Looked up from germline, CDR1 is MNHNS and CDR2 is SASEGT. The CDR3 runs 15 residues. The CDR3 here is CASSARRDGSYEQYF. CDR3 coding DNA: TGTGCCAGCAGTGCCCGAAGGGACGGATCCTACGAGCAGTACTTC.

The chain links TRBV12-3 or TRBV12-4 to TRBJ2-5, with TRBD2 matching over 7 bases. This CDR3 contains 14 residues. The junction had 11 bases not matched to a gene; V was cut back by 7 bases and J by 6 bases. Written as DNA, the CDR3 is TGTGCCAGCAAACCGGGACTATCGGGCCAGACCCAGTACTTC. Translation gives CASKPGLSGQTQYF.

The V call is TRBV11-2, the J call TRBJ2-2; 7 bases fit TRBD2. Trimming at V came to 0 bases and at J to 7 bases, leaving 2 bases not matched to a gene. Germline assignment: CDR1 SGHAT and CDR2 FQNNGV. The CDR3 runs to 14 residues. In DNA, the CDR3 is TGTGCCAGCAGCTTAGAGGGGGGGGACGGGGAGCTGTTTTTT. This sequence encodes CASSLEGGDGELFF.

The rearrangement joins TRBV5-6 to TRBJ2-6; no definite D call. Germline CDR1 and CDR2: SGHDT and YYEEEE. The CDR3 has 16 amino acids. With 5 bases removed from V and 0 bases from J, the gap between germline ends came to 12 bases. The CDR3 nucleotides are TGTGCCAGCAGTTCTAAGAGTAGCTCTGGGGCCAACGTCCTGACTTTC. Its translation is CASSSKSSSGANVLTF. Drawing the rest from reference TRBV5-6 and TRBJ2-6, the complete variable domain is DAGVTQSPTHLIKTRGQQVTLRCSPKSGHDTVSWYQQALGQGPQFIFQYYEEEERQRGNFPDRFSGHQFPNYSSELNVNALLLGDSALYLCASSSKSSSGANVLTFGAGSRLTVL.

The J gene is TRBJ2-5, the V gene TRBV4-1; the match to TRBD2 covers 11 bases. Germline V CDR1 and CDR2: MGHRA, YSYEKL. The CDR3 consists of 16 residues. V gave up 0 bases and J gave up 7 bases; unmatched junction bases: 7. CDR3 DNA sequence: TGCGCCAGCAGCCAAGATGGCGGCCTAGCGGGGGGGACCCAGTACTTC. Protein sequence: CASSQDGGLAGGTQYF.

The sample holds a few counts of this clonotype. The chain uses TRBV20-1 and TRBJ1-1; tentatively, D is TRBD1 (6 bases). Trimming removed 6 bases at V and 7 bases at J, with 18 bases between. The CDR3 consists of 13 residues. Germline V gene data show CDR1 as DFQATT and CDR2 as SNEGSKA (reference sequence). CDR3 sequence: CSATGPGRNEAFF. The CDR3 nucleotides are TGCAGTGCCACAGGGCCGGGACGGAATGAAGCTTTCTTT.

This clonotype was detected only a few times. The rearrangement links TRBV7-3 to TRBJ2-5, with D possibly being TRBD1 (6 bases). The CDR3 length is 15 residues. Germline values: CDR1 SGHTA, CDR2 FQGTGA. Trimming took 1 base from V and 2 from J, leaving 11 bases between them. The CDR3 DNA follows: TGTGCCAGCAGCTTAAATCAGGGGATTCAAGAGACCCAGTACTTC. It yields the protein CASSLNQGIQETQYF.

The chain recombines TRBV2 with TRBJ2-5; 14 bases fit TRBD2. The CDR3 has 16 residues. Losses at the gene ends were 5 bases for V and 5 bases for J; bases not matched to a gene: 7. Germline V CDR1 and CDR2: SNHLY, FYNNEI. The CDR3 nucleotides read TGTGCCAGCAGTTCCGGGACTAGCGGGAGTATCGAGACCCAGTACTTC. It yields the protein CASSSGTSGSIETQYF.

This clonotype showed up just a few times. The rearrangement joins TRBV5-1 to TRBJ1-1; 8 positions match TRBD1. The CDR3 totals 15 residues. Trimming took 0 bases from V and 4 from J; bases not matched to a gene: 5. Germline loops: CDR1 SGHRS, CDR2 YFSETQ. CDR3 loop: CASSLGLQGGTEAFF. DNA of the CDR3: TGCGCCAGCAGCTTGGGATTACAGGGGGGCACTGAAGCTTTCTTT.

This clonotype was found many times. This sequence joins TRBV4-2 and TRBJ1-3; D not resolved. This CDR3 region has 14 residues. V was clipped by 2 bases and J by 5 bases, with 10 bases between them. Germline lookup yields CDR1 LGHNA and CDR2 YNFKEQ. The CDR3 is CASSQSEARNTIYF. The CDR3 DNA reads as TGTGCCAGCAGCCAATCCGAGGCCCGAAACACCATATATTTT.

Only a few counts were recorded for this clonotype. V usage is TRBV7-6 and J usage is TRBJ2-1, with D possibly matching TRBD1 (7 bases). The germline CDR1 and CDR2 sequences are SGHVS and FNYEAQ. The CDR3 is 16 amino acids. Trimming took 4 bases from V and 3 from J, leaving 16 bases between them. The CDR3 nucleotides are TGTGCCAGCAGCTCCTCCGGCAGGGGGGTCTACAATGAGCAGTTCTTC. The encoded protein is CASSSSGRGVYNEQFF. The full variable domain, completed using reference TRBV7-6 and TRBJ2-1, is GAGVSQSPRYKVTKRGQDVALRCDPISGHVSLYWYRQALGQGPEFLTYFNYEAQQDKSGLPNDRFSAERPEGSISTLTIQRTEQRDSAMYRCASSSSGRGVYNEQFFGPGTRLTVL.

This clonotype was detected only a few times. The gene calls are TRBV6-5 and TRBJ2-2; 9 bases agree with TRBD1. Germline V gives CDR1 MNHEY, CDR2 SVGAGI. The V segment lost 2 bases and the J segment 3 bases; nucleotides outside the gene matches: 7. This CDR3 has 17 residues. The CDR3 nucleotides read TGTGCCAGCAGTTACCCGGGGACAGGGATGTACACCGGGGAGCTGTTTTTT. As protein: CASSYPGTGMYTGELFF.

This clonotype has more than one count but fewer than ten. This chain connects TRBV5-1 to TRBJ2-7; D perhaps matches TRBD1 (5 bases). The CDR3 covers 16 residues. Germline V gene sequence: CDR1 SGHRS, CDR2 YFSETQ. The V end lost 0 bases, the J end lost 0 bases, and 13 bases lay between the germline ends. CDR3 DNA sequence: TGCGCCAGCAGCTTGGCCTCGACAGTCAGCTCCTACGAGCAGTACTTC. Translated, it gives CASSLASTVSSYEQYF. The variable domain in full, with the rest retrieved from reference TRBV5-1 and TRBJ2-7, is KAGVTQTPRYLIKTRGQQVTLSCSPISGHRSVSWYQQTPGQGLQFLFEYFSETQRNKGNFPGRFSGRQFSNSRSEMNVSTLELGDSALYLCASSLASTVSSYEQYFGPGTRLTVT.

Here the CDR3 DNA reads TGTGCCAGCAGTTTAGGGAAACTCTCTGGGGCCAACGTCCTGACTTTC. As protein: CASSLGKLSGANVLTF. V gene TRBV12-3 or TRBV12-4 combines with J gene TRBJ2-6, with no clear D. With 1 base removed from V and 0 bases from J, the gap between germline ends came to 7 bases. CDR3 length: 16 residues.

The table lists this clonotype with many counts. At one of its ends the junction is not consistent with the germline gene, which may arise from a read error. CDR3: CASSLAGPQLQETQYF. Written as DNA, the CDR3 is TGTGCCAGCAGCCTAGCGGGGCCACAGCTTCAAGAGACCCAGTACTTC. This chain joins TRBV7-2 and TRBJ2-5; 9 bases map to TRBD2. The length of the CDR3 is 16 residues. CDR1 SGHTA and CDR2 FQGNSA come from the germline V gene.

The chain carries TRBV7-2 and TRBJ2-7; 8 bases are shared with TRBD2. Germline lookup yields CDR1 SGHTA and CDR2 FQGNSA. The CDR3 is 14 amino acids. J gave up 3 bases and V 5 bases, and 6 bases lay outside the gene matches. In DNA form, the CDR3 reads TGTGCCAGCAGCAAGGCGGGGGGAAACTACGAGCAGTACTTC. This codes for CASSKAGGNYEQYF.

The V call is TRBV2, the J call TRBJ2-3, with 11 bases matching TRBD1. This CDR3 is 16 amino acids long. J lost 3 bases, V lost 7 bases, and 9 bases had no gene match. CDR1 is SNHLY, CDR2 FYNNEI, per germline. The DNA for the CDR3 is TGTGCCAGCACCATCCTGGGACAGGGGGTAACAGATACGCAGTATTTT. Its protein is CASTILGQGVTDTQYF.

This clonotype came up a few times. DNA for the CDR3: TGCAGTGCTAGAGCCGGAGTAAGCACCTACGAGCAGTACTTC. This gives the protein CSARAGVSTYEQYF. The chain couples TRBV20-1 to TRBJ2-7; D gene uncertain. V lost 1 base and J lost 2, with 12 bases in between. Per the germline V gene, CDR1 is DFQATT and CDR2 is SNEGSKA (reference sequence). This CDR3 region has 14 residues.

This clonotype has more than one count but fewer than ten. The genes are TRBV7-8 and TRBJ2-7; D ambiguous. The CDR3 contains 15 residues. Trimming left V 1 base short and J 4 bases short, with 14 bases between. The germline V gene encodes CDR1 SGHVS and CDR2 FQNEAQ. The chain's CDR3 is CASSLEFRQAYEQYF. Written as DNA, the CDR3 is TGTGCCAGCAGCTTAGAGTTCCGGCAGGCTTACGAGCAGTACTTC.

The chain carries TRBV12-3 or TRBV12-4 and TRBJ2-7; 7 bases are a match to TRBD1. The CDR3 consists of 12 residues. Unmatched junction bases numbered 2, after V lost 6 bases and J lost 3 bases. In DNA form, the CDR3 reads TGTGCCAGCAGGGGGACAGTCTACGAGCAGTACTTC. As protein: CASRGTVYEQYF.

J is TRBJ2-7 and V is TRBV20-1, with TRBD2 identical over 14 bases. There are 16 residues in the CDR3. The J segment lost 2 bases and the V segment lost 3 bases, leaving 6 bases of the junction unmatched. Germline V CDR1 and CDR2: DFQATT, SNEGSKA (reference sequence). The chain's CDR3 is CSASLGLAGGPYEQYF. The CDR3 nucleotides read TGCAGTGCTAGCCTTGGACTAGCGGGAGGACCCTACGAGCAGTACTTC.